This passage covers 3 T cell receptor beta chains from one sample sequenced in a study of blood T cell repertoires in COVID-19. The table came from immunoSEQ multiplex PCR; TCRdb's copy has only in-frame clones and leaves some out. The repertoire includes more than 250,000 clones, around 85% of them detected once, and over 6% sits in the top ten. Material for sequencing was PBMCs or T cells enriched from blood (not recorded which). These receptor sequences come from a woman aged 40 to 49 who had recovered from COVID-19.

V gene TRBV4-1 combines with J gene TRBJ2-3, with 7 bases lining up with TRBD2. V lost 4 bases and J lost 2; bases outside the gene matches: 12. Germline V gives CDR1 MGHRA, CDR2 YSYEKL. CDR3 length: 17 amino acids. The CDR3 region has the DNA TGCGCCAGCAGCCCCCCGGGGGGTCCCCCATTCACAGATACGCAGTATTTT. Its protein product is CASSPPGGPPFTDTQYF.

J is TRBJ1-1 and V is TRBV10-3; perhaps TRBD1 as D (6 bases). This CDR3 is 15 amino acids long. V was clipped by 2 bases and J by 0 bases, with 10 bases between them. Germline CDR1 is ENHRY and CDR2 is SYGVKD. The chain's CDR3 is CAISEPDSLNTEAFF. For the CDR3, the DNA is TGTGCCATCAGTGAGCCGGACAGTCTGAACACTGAAGCTTTCTTT.

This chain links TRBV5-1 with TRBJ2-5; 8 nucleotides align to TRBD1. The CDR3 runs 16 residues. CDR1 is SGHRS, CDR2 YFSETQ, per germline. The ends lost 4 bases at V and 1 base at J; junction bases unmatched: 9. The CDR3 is CASSEIQGVSQETQYF. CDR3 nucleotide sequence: TGCGCCAGCAGCGAGATACAGGGGGTGTCCCAAGAGACCCAGTACTTC.